This TCR beta chain appears in the sequencing data of a study of T cells in Graves' hyperthyroidism and ophthalmopathy. Study in general: Before treatment of any kind, peripheral blood was taken at initial diagnosis.

RNA transcripts served as the template for amplifying TCR beta CDR3 regions. The HTBI primer set was used in a first-round RT-PCR of the TCR CDR3. TCRdb called the multiplex PCR reads again in MiXCR, with one record for every CDR3 protein. The sample gives around 420,000 distinct CDR3 sequences, 15% to 18% of which show up once; around 7% is in the top ten. Diagnosis relied on clinical symptoms, serum thyroxine and TRAb, thyroid ultrasound and orbital computed tomography. With 1 base clipped from V and 11 bases from J, the junction kept 8 bases outside the gene matches. CDR3 length equals 14 residues. The germline gives CDR1 MGHRA, CDR2 YSYEKL. Broader study findings: Researchers report that a 13 V-J model separated ophthalmopathy from stable hyperthyroidism. In the blood, most expanded thyroid clonotypes above 0.001 appeared as well.

A few counts support this clonotype. Antigen: not known. The chain carries TRBV4-1 and TRBJ1-1, with 9 nucleotides matching TRBD1. The sample taken for sequencing was blood. The clonotype was recovered from a young woman with Graves' hyperthyroidism. The CDR3 region has the DNA TGCGCCAGCAGCCAAGTAAGGGGAGACAGGGGGGCTTTCTTT. Translating gives CASSQVRGDRGAFF.